This entry features one T cell receptor beta chain sequence. Antigen: not known. This entry comes from a study of T cell repertoires in cytomegalovirus infection. For the study at large: HLA-C-restricted CMV epitopes, recently identified, and well-studied HLA-B-restricted ones were used by the study. Public TCR beta signature analysis indicated the presence of both CMV infection and matching HLA type.

A single record per CDR3 protein comes from TCRdb applying MiXCR to the reads. The sample holds 550,000 to 700,000 distinct CDR3 sequences, 35% to 50% seen once. General study results and limits: The study identified carriers of CMV plus the relevant HLA from cumulative public TCR beta family frequency. Within the response measured ex vivo, HLA-C-restricted CMV-specific TCR beta clonotypes were dominant.

Germline CDR1 and CDR2: SNHLY and FYNNEI. The CDR3 has 13 amino acids. V was cut by 7 bases and J by 2 bases, with 12 bases left in between. This chain joins TRBV2 and TRBJ2-7, with D possibly matching TRBD1 (6 bases). This TCR derives from a human donor in good health (CMV status not recorded). Some clones in this sample may be carry-over from other donors' samples. The sequences come from cultured PBMCs, collected from culture after CMV antigen stimulation. CDR3 nucleotides: TGTGCCAGCACCGGGACACCAGCCTACGAGCAGTACTTC. This codes for CASTGTPAYEQYF.